The 28 T cell receptor beta chains presented below share a single source sample, sequenced in a study of shared clonotypes between healthy human individuals. Only in-frame clones appear in the TCRdb table, and some are missing; sequencing was by immunoSEQ multiplex PCR. This sample carries hundreds of thousands of clones, more than 95% of them seen once, and the ten largest clones take less than 0.065%. The sequenced sample consisted of naive CD4+ T cells sorted from blood. Described subset: CD45RA+ positively selected. The receptors were sampled from a woman in her 30s in good health.

The chain is built from TRBV6-5 and TRBJ1-1; TRBD1 might be the D (5 bases). The germline V gene encodes CDR1 MNHEY and CDR2 SVGAGI. V dropped 6 bases and J dropped 4 bases, with 15 bases sitting between them. The CDR3 totals 14 residues. The CDR3 is CASRRQGAGTEAFF. DNA of the CDR3: TGTGCCAGCAGACGGCAGGGTGCCGGCACTGAAGCTTTCTTT.

The rearrangement joins TRBV2 to TRBJ1-5; D is uncertain. There are 14 residues in the CDR3. V lost 2 bases, J lost 5 bases, and 10 bases lay in between. Germline V gene lookup returns CDR1 SNHLY and CDR2 FYNNEI. The CDR3 DNA sequence: TGTGCCAGCAGTGAAACGTCGAGGTATCAGCCCCAGCATTTT. Translated: CASSETSRYQPQHF.

To note about this clone: The junction departs from the called germline gene at one end, perhaps through a read error. The rearrangement joins TRBV28 to TRBJ2-1, with a weak D call TRBD1 (5 bases). CDR1 is MDHEN and CDR2 is SYDVKM in the germline V gene. The CDR3 totals 20 residues. The CDR3 bases are TGTGCCAGCAGGGAAGGTGAGTACAGGTGGGGTGTGTACTCCTGCAATGAGCAGTTCTTC. It is translated as CASREGEYRWGVYSCNEQFF.

This sequence joins TRBV4-2 and TRBJ2-5; 11 bases match TRBD2. The closer fit of TRBJ2-7 to the DNA end suggests the J call may be wrong. Germline CDR1 and CDR2: LGHNA and YNFKEQ. The CDR3 consists of 18 residues. The CDR3 DNA reads TGTGCCAGCAGCCAAGGAAAGGGGACTAGCGGCCATACTTACGAGCAGTACTTC. Its protein is CASSQGKGTSGHTYEQYF.

The chain combines TRBV10-1 with TRBJ1-2; the D is unclear. Germline V lookup: CDR1 WNHNN, CDR2 SYGVQD (reference sequence). The V gene lost 0 bases and the J gene lost 0 bases, with 5 bases spanning the gap. The CDR3 loop spans 14 amino acids. The CDR3: CASSESTANYGYTF. The CDR3 DNA sequence: TGCGCCAGCAGTGAGTCTACGGCTAACTATGGCTACACCTTC.

This clone was counted once. The chain recombines TRBV4-2 with TRBJ2-7; D is undetermined. Germline lookup yields CDR1 LGHNA and CDR2 YNFKEQ. V dropped 4 bases and J dropped 6 bases, with 22 bases sitting between them. This CDR3 spans 16 amino acids. The CDR3 DNA reads as TGTGCCAGCAGCCCTTCGGGTGGAGTACTACTACGCGAGCAGTACTTC. Its translation: CASSPSGGVLLREQYF.

The rearrangement uses TRBV6-5 and TRBJ2-7, with 8 positions matching TRBD2. Germline V lookup: CDR1 MNHEY, CDR2 SVGAGI. The V and J ends lost 0 bases and 3 bases, in that order; junction bases with no gene match: 1. The CDR3 is 14 amino acids. The CDR3 sequence is CASSYSTSGYEQYF. The CDR3 DNA is TGTGCCAGCAGTTACTCAACTAGCGGCTACGAGCAGTACTTC.

This clone was picked up a small number of times. The V and J genes are TRBV28 and TRBJ1-1; 8 positions agree with TRBD1. This CDR3 has 15 residues. Trimming took 4 bases from V and 1 from J; bases not matched to a gene: 5. Germline CDR1 is MDHEN and CDR2 is SYDVKM. CDR3 protein: CASSSAGQENTEAFF. Written as DNA, the CDR3 is TGTGCCAGCAGTTCAGCGGGACAGGAGAACACTGAAGCTTTCTTT.

The CDR3 here is CASSPLRLAGGNYEQYF. In DNA form, the CDR3 reads TGTGCCAGCAGTCCGCTGAGACTAGCGGGAGGGAACTACGAGCAGTACTTC. The chain combines TRBV28 with TRBJ2-7, with 14 bases lining up with TRBD2. Per germline, CDR1 MDHEN and CDR2 SYDVKM. J gave up 3 bases and V 5 bases, and 9 bases lay outside the gene matches. There are 17 residues in the CDR3.

The rearrangement links TRBV7-9 to TRBJ2-5, with D perhaps TRBD1 (6 bases). The CDR3 totals 15 residues. V was cut by 5 bases and J by 2 bases, with 15 bases left in between. Germline-derived CDR1 and CDR2 are SEHNR and FQNEAQ (reference sequence). The CDR3 here is CASSAGTREQETQYF. The DNA for the CDR3 is TGTGCCAGCAGCGCCGGGACACGGGAACAAGAGACCCAGTACTTC.

Turning to this clone: The identical CDR3 is also encoded by other nucleotide sequences in the sample. The chain links TRBV19 to TRBJ2-7; 8 positions agree with TRBD1. With V trimmed by 5 bases and J by 4 bases, 4 bases remained unmatched. The CDR3 is 13 residues long. The germline V gene encodes CDR1 LNHDA and CDR2 SQIVND (reference sequence). This CDR3 is CASSVQGAYEQYF. The CDR3 DNA is TGTGCCAGTAGTGTGCAGGGGGCGTACGAGCAGTACTTC.

V and J are TRBV5-1 and TRBJ2-7; possibly TRBD1 or TRBD2 for D (6 bases each). The V end was cut by 0 bases, the J end by 3 bases, with 13 bases between. Germline CDR1 is SGHRS and CDR2 is YFSETQ. The CDR3 contains 15 residues. As DNA, the CDR3 is TGCGCCAGCAGCTTGGATCTTGGGGGGCTCTACGAGCAGTACTTC. It is translated as CASSLDLGGLYEQYF.

This chain links TRBV4-1 with TRBJ1-1; possible D gene TRBD1, 6 bases. This CDR3 region has 14 residues. The V gene's germline CDR1 is MGHRA and CDR2 YSYEKL. The V and J ends lost 0 bases and 4 bases respectively, with 9 bases between them. The CDR3 spells CASSQESRGTEAFF. CDR3 nucleotide sequence: TGCGCCAGCAGCCAAGAATCCAGGGGCACTGAAGCTTTCTTT.

The CDR3 region has the DNA TGTGCCAGCAGTTCGGACTATACTGCCGGCACCGGGGAGCTGTTTTTT. Its translation: CASSSDYTAGTGELFF. The rearrangement links TRBV27 to TRBJ2-2; TRBD2 is a possible D gene (6 bases). CDR1 and CDR2 (germline): MNHEY, SMNVEV (reference sequence). Trimming left V 4 bases short and J 4 bases short, with 16 bases between. CDR3 size: 16 residues.

The rearrangement joins TRBV28 to TRBJ1-1, with TRBD1 matching over 11 bases. CDR3 size: 17 residues. V was clipped by 4 bases and J by 6 bases; unmatched bases: 13. Germline CDR1 and CDR2: MDHEN and SYDVKM. The CDR3 DNA sequence: TGTGCCAGCAGTTCCCCCCACTCGGGACAGGGGGTGGCTGAAGCTTTCTTT. Translation gives CASSSPHSGQGVAEAFF.

This clone was seen a single time. The chain has TRBV28 and TRBJ2-7; TRBD1 agrees at 10 bases. The V and J ends lost 8 bases and 5 bases, in that order; junction bases with no gene match: 6. CDR3 length: 13 residues. CDR1 is MDHEN, CDR2 SYDVKM, per germline. The chain's CDR3 is CASRPGQGNEQYF. CDR3 coding DNA: TGTGCCAGCCGACCGGGACAGGGGAACGAGCAGTACTTC.

The chain is built from TRBV18 and TRBJ2-7, with D possibly being TRBD1 (5 bases). Germline CDR1 and CDR2: KGHSH and LQKENI. This CDR3 region has 15 residues. With 1 base removed from V and 2 bases from J, the gap between germline ends came to 12 bases. The CDR3 sequence: CASSPQGKPPYEQYF. As DNA, the CDR3 is TGTGCCAGCTCACCACAGGGGAAGCCTCCCTACGAGCAGTACTTC.

This chain connects TRBV18 to TRBJ2-5; 7 positions match TRBD1. The CDR3 consists of 17 residues. Trimming took 3 bases from V and 3 from J; bases not matched to a gene: 13. Germline CDR1 and CDR2: KGHSH and LQKENI. The chain's CDR3 is CASSPVGTPGGKETQYF. For the CDR3, the DNA is TGTGCCAGCTCACCCGTCGGCACCCCAGGGGGTAAAGAGACCCAGTACTTC.

To note about this clone: This specimen includes other DNA sequences encoding the same CDR3. This chain joins TRBV7-9 and TRBJ2-3; no clear D gene. The CDR3 runs to 12 residues. Trimming removed 1 base from V and 6 bases from J, with 5 bases in between. CDR1 SEHNR and CDR2 FQNEAQ come from the germline V gene (reference sequence). CDR3 bases: TGTGCCAGCAGCTTAGTGGTGGATACGCAGTATTTT. Its protein product is CASSLVVDTQYF.

V and J are TRBV27 and TRBJ2-3; no reliable D call. This CDR3 region has 13 residues. V was pared by 4 bases and J by 0 bases, with 5 bases between. Germline CDR1 reads MNHEY; CDR2 reads SMNVEV (reference sequence). The CDR3 DNA reads TGTGCCAGCAGTTCCCTCAGCACAGATACGCAGTATTTT. Translation gives CASSSLSTDTQYF.

The genes are TRBV13 and TRBJ2-3; 8 positions agree with TRBD1. Germline V gives CDR1 PRHDT, CDR2 FYEKMQ (reference sequence). This CDR3 has 20 amino acids. Trimming removed 3 bases from V and 0 bases from J; junction bases left unmatched: 17. For the CDR3, the DNA is TGTGCCAGCAGCTTCGACACAGGGGGAGTCGGCGGGTTCAGCACAGATACGCAGTATTTT. Translated: CASSFDTGGVGGFSTDTQYF.

The genes are TRBV5-1 and TRBJ1-1, with D perhaps matching TRBD1 (6 bases). Looked up from germline, CDR1 is SGHRS and CDR2 is YFSETQ. Trimming cost V 0 bases and J 4 bases, with 10 bases left between them. The CDR3 totals 14 residues. CDR3 amino acids: CASSLAEDSTEAFF. The DNA for the CDR3 is TGCGCCAGCAGCTTGGCCGAGGACAGCACTGAAGCTTTCTTT. Complete variable domain (other parts from reference TRBV5-1 and TRBJ1-1): KAGVTQTPRYLIKTRGQQVTLSCSPISGHRSVSWYQQTPGQGLQFLFEYFSETQRNKGNFPGRFSGRQFSNSRSEMNVSTLELGDSALYLCASSLAEDSTEAFFGQGTRLTVV.

The chain recombines TRBV7-9 with TRBJ2-3; 11 positions agree with TRBD2. The CDR3 loop spans 16 amino acids. Germline V gene data show CDR1 as SEHNR and CDR2 as FQNEAQ (reference sequence). The V and J ends lost 6 bases and 5 bases, in that order; junction bases with no gene match: 10. CDR3 sequence reads: CASSPRLAGSVDTQYF. DNA for the CDR3: TGTGCCAGCAGTCCTCGACTAGCGGGATCGGTAGATACGCAGTATTTT. Looking up the rest from reference TRBV7-9 and TRBJ2-3 gives the full variable domain: DTGVSQNPRHKITKRGQNVTFRCDPISEHNRLYWYRQTLGQGPEFLTYFQNEAQLEKSRLLSDRFSAERPKGSFSTLEIQRTEQGDSAMYLCASSPRLAGSVDTQYFGPGTRLTVL.

J is TRBJ1-3 and V is TRBV19; D gene ambiguous. CDR1 is LNHDA, CDR2 SQIVND, per germline (reference sequence). The CDR3 totals 16 residues. V lost 7 bases and J 1 base, leaving 17 bases between the germline ends. The CDR3 DNA follows: TGTGCCAGTATCGGTTTATCCCTTGGATCTGGAAACACCATATATTTT. Translated: CASIGLSLGSGNTIYF.

The CDR3 DNA reads TGTGCCAGCAGTCCTTTCGGGAGAGGCGCTGAAGCTTTCTTT. It is translated as CASSPFGRGAEAFF. This sequence joins TRBV2 and TRBJ1-1, with D uncertain. CDR3 length: 14 residues. V shed 5 bases and J shed 6 bases, with 16 bases lying between them. From germline, CDR1 is SNHLY and CDR2 FYNNEI. The full variable domain, completed using reference TRBV2 and TRBJ1-1, is EPEVTQTPSHQVTQMGQEVILRCVPISNHLYFYWYRQILGQKVEFLVSFYNNEISEKSEIFDDQFSVERPDGSNFTLKIRSTKLEDSAMYFCASSPFGRGAEAFFGQGTRLTVV.

The genes are TRBV29-1 and TRBJ1-1, with D possibly matching TRBD1 (5 bases). From germline, CDR1 is SQVTM and CDR2 ANQGSEA. This CDR3 spans 16 amino acids. The V gene lost 5 bases and the J gene lost 5 bases, with 24 bases spanning the gap. CDR3 region: CSVLLWSRAGRTEAFF. Written as DNA, the CDR3 is TGCAGCGTTCTACTGTGGAGTAGGGCAGGGAGGACTGAAGCTTTCTTT.

The chain combines TRBV9 with TRBJ2-1, with 9 nucleotides matching TRBD1. Germline V gene lookup returns CDR1 SGDLS and CDR2 YYNGEE. Trimming took 4 bases from V and 7 from J; bases not matched to a gene: 9. The CDR3 spans 15 residues. In DNA form, the CDR3 reads TGTGCCAGCAGCTCTACAGGGGGCGCGATAAATGAGCAGTTCTTC. It is translated as CASSSTGGAINEQFF.

The V call is TRBV7-9, the J call TRBJ2-7; 7 positions match TRBD2. The junction had 3 bases not matched to a gene; V was cut back by 5 bases and J by 2 bases. The CDR3 extends over 13 amino acids. Looked up from germline, CDR1 is SEHNR and CDR2 is FQNEAQ (reference sequence). The CDR3 is CASSTSGAYEQYF. The CDR3 DNA sequence: TGTGCCAGCAGCACAAGCGGGGCCTACGAGCAGTACTTC.